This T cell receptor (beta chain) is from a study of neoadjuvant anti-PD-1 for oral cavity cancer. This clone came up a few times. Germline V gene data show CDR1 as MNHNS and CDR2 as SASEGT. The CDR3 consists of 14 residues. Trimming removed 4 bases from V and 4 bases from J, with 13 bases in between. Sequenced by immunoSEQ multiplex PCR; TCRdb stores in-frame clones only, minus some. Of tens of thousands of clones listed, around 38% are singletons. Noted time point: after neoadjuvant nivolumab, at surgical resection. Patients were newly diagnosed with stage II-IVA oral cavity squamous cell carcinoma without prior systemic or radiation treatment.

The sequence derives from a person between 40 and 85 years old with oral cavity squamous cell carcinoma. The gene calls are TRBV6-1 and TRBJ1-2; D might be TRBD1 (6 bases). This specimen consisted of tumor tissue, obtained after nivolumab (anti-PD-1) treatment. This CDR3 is CASSVEKGGYGYTF. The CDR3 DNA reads TGTGCCAGCAGTGTAGAAAAAGGGGGCTATGGCTACACCTTC.